This T cell receptor beta chain was recorded in a study of T cells after somatic rescue of genetic block. Method: immunoSEQ multiplex PCR; TCRdb's copy keeps in-frame clones and lacks some. The profile shows about 70,000 clones, 92% of them singletons. V was trimmed by 5 bases and J by 0 bases, leaving 8 bases between them. Germline lookup yields CDR1 SGHRS and CDR2 YFSETQ. This CDR3 comprises 13 residues. The material sequenced was peripheral blood mononuclear cells (PBMCs). The chain employs TRBV5-1 and TRBJ1-1; D not certain. The TCR sequence derives from a man aged 40-50 years. For the CDR3, the DNA is TGCGCCAGCAGATTAGATATGAACACTGAAGCTTTCTTT. Translation gives CASRLDMNTEAFF.